What follows is one T cell receptor beta chain and its context. The antigen remains undetermined. This sample was included in a study of shared clonotypes between healthy human individuals. The study's findings and limits: Donors were few, which limited the genetic and exposure-history diversity represented.

Sequencing was performed with immunoSEQ multiplex PCR; in TCRdb, only in-frame clones are kept and a portion is missing. Here the sample spans about 480,000 clones, about three quarters being singletons. The ends lost 1 base at V and 4 bases at J; junction bases unmatched: 4. Looked up from germline, CDR1 is SGHDN and CDR2 is FVKESK. There are 16 residues in the CDR3. V usage is TRBV14 and J usage is TRBJ2-3, with TRBD2 matching 11 bases. This TCR was sampled from a woman aged 40-49 years in good health. Some clones in this sample may be carry-over from other donors' samples. What was sequenced was PBMCs. CDR3 nucleotides: TGTGCCAGCAGCCAAGCGCTAGCGGGAGGTGCAGATACGCAGTATTTT. Amino acids: CASSQALAGGADTQYF.